This TCR beta chain was profiled in a study of OX40 agonist ivuxolimab in advanced cancers. About the research overall: The patients' treatment was ivuxolimab, an agonistic anti-OX40 (CD134) antibody. Every 2 weeks, patients got intravenous ivuxolimab at one of six dose levels (0.01-10 mg/kg). Findings and caveats of the study: No antigen was identified for the clonally expanded peripheral T cells.

Measured with immunoSEQ multiplex PCR; TCRdb has only the in-frame clones, and not every one. The data hold some 33,000 clones, with about 88% observed a single time. Unmatched junction bases numbered 10, after V lost 7 bases and J lost 7 bases. The CDR3 has 16 amino acids. Germline loops: CDR1 SGHTA, CDR2 FQGNSA. As regards this clone: Antigen: not known.

It was autoimmune disease history or systemic immunosuppression that excluded patients. The TCR sequence derives from an adult with an advanced solid tumor such as melanoma, head and neck, liver or kidney cancer. The sequenced sample was CD4+ or CD8+ T cells sorted from blood, obtained in a trial of the OX40 agonist ivuxolimab. The V call is TRBV7-2, the J call TRBJ2-1; 13 nucleotides align to TRBD2. The CDR3 is CASTDPLAGGLNEQFF. CDR3 nucleotide sequence: TGTGCCAGCACCGACCCACTAGCGGGGGGGTTAAATGAGCAGTTCTTC.